This TCR beta chain was found in a study of shared clonotypes between healthy human individuals. Study-level information: Each donor contributed plates that comprised three CD4 naive, three CD4 memory, two CD8 naive and one CD8 memory.

Genomic DNA per cell subset filled all wells of several immunoSEQ plates. Data came from immunoSEQ multiplex PCR; TCRdb stores just in-frame clones and leaves some out. The sample holds 730,000 or so clones, about two thirds seen once. This CDR3 has 11 amino acids. The ends lost 8 bases at V and 13 bases at J; junction bases unmatched: 10. Germline V gene data show CDR1 as MGHDK and CDR2 as SYGVNS. The sequenced sample was memory CD4+ T cells sorted from blood. The subset here: CD45RA-negative fraction. The J gene is TRBJ2-7, the V gene TRBV25-1; TRBD2 matches 8 bases. The TCR comes from a woman younger than 45 in good health. The CDR3 region is CASVSSGGAYF. CDR3 in DNA: TGTGCCAGCGTATCTTCGGGGGGGGCTTACTTC.